This TCR beta chain was sequenced in a study of beta chain features in type 1 diabetes (dated by TCRdb to the late 2010s). Notes on the research overall: Patients and healthy donors did not differ in mean age, gender distribution, total cell number or subset yield. In the study, recently diagnosed type 1 diabetes patients and matched healthy donors were compared on the TCRB repertoires of their sorted circulating CD4+ T cell subsets. Across all samples, about 110 million sorted cells were examined, and cell number per subset correlated strongly with RNA yield. Naive and central memory subsets were obtained from all 30 or so donors, but regulatory and stem cell-like memory subsets were isolated from only 8 patients and roughly eight healthy donors.

On the study overall, not on this receptor specifically: Naive, central memory and regulatory TCRB repertoires appeared more similar among patients than among healthy donors. Patients with type 1 diabetes made fewer insertions and deleted more nucleotides at VDJ recombination sites, implying thymic rearrangement abnormalities. Because small numbers of individuals were included in the HLA sub-analyses, any influence of HLA type on TCRB rearrangement was left unresolved. Type 1 diabetes patients showed a moderate but significant shortening of TCRB CDR3 length in all four CD4+ subsets. PCR may preferentially amplify shorter templates, but because patient and control samples were amplified and corrected together, any resulting skew would affect both groups equally. Because cDNA was sequenced instead of genomic DNA, activated cells with high expression could be over-represented, although the groups did not differ in activation or CD3 levels.

Notes on this clone: Its antigen has not been determined. One base away there is no much larger clone; base qualities are not given.

The entire isolated RNA was reverse transcribed using the High Capacity cDNA Reverse Transcription Kit, and thus expressed TCRB transcripts were sequenced. Naive, central memory and regulatory T cell samples underwent deep immunoSEQ sequencing, averaging around 4 million total reads per sample. After sorted cells were lysed in RLT buffer, RNA was extracted with DNase-treated RNeasy Micro or Mini kits, with the choice depending on cell number. To prevent cross-contamination, every cell subset was processed on its own, while patient and healthy donor samples were processed together. The immunoSEQ multiplex PCR was used to amplify TCRB sequences from cDNA, generating 87-bp fragments that spanned the CDR3 region. Amplicons were sequenced on the Illumina HiSeq platform. Per the original workflow: PCR bias was computationally corrected using synthetic template baselines, reads within Hamming distance 2 were collapsed, and singletons that could not be merged were discarded. By aligning reads against IMGT, V, D and J genes, CDR3 length, and insertions or deletions at six rearrangement sites were assigned. Within each subset, clonotype counts were normalized to the number of sorted cells before true diversity and Gini coefficients were calculated with the tcR R package. Repertoire sharing was quantified using the overlap coefficient calculated on TCRB nucleotide sequences. Out-of-frame TCRB sequences from naive cells were analyzed as a proxy for the pre-selection repertoire. Not all clones reach the TCRdb copy of this immuneACCESS table, which keeps in-frame sequences only. Checked studies attribute under half of the gap to unresolved V genes and leave the rest unexplained. V, J and clone size reflect that table, while D and trimming were determined from the DNA. For this sample the table gives 240,000 or so clones, of which roughly 20% were detected only once. The biggest ten clones account for 0.028% of the sample.

V was cut back by 3 bases and J by 3 bases, leaving a gap of 11 bases between them. The CDR3, cysteine through phenylalanine, is 14 amino acids long. Only the CDR3 DNA stays, 42 bases, in frame from base 1. The germline V gene supplies CDR1 SGHTA and CDR2 FQGNSA. A single peripheral blood draw of about 116 mL on average was collected from each donor into heparinised tubes. A BD FACSAria II was used to sort naive, central memory, regulatory and stem cell-like memory CD4+ T cells with a panel that included CD45RO, CCR7, CD25, CD127, CD95 and CD27. Every sorted population had a purity above 98%. PBMCs were isolated immediately by Lymphoprep density gradient centrifugation and stained directly without culture. Samples were stained and sorted in pairs, with one healthy donor and one patient per experiment, so that batch effects were minimized.

The chain joins TRBV7-2 to TRBJ1-2, with TRBD1 as a weak D call on 6 bases. Sequencing was performed on naive CD4+ T cells from blood. Taken with the paper, the label for cell subset or site translates to: true naive CD4+ T cells. The receptor's source is a woman in her thirties or forties with type 1 diabetes. CDR3 loop: CASSFYRADYGYTF. The DNA reads TGTGCCAGCAGCTTCTACAGGGCCGACTATGGCTACACCTTC.